This entry features one TCR beta chain sequence. The target of this receptor is not known. Base qualities were left out, and no much larger clone turns up one base away. The data originate from a study of ipilimumab plus nivolumab after autologous stem cell transplantation (dated by TCRdb to the early 2020s). About the investigation overall: The median number of doses that trial patients received was a few for ipilimumab and fewer than 10 for nivolumab. Primary refractory and relapsed disease were included in the DLBCL cohort, with 18-month progression-free survival of around 86% and 29%, respectively. Patients in the trial were undergoing autologous transplant and had high-risk diffuse large B cell lymphoma, mature T cell lymphoma, or multiple myeloma. The intent-to-treat population of the trial was made up of some 36 patients.

Starting 14 to 28 days after the autologous transplant, patients began checkpoint therapy, which included ipilimumab at 1 mg/kg intravenously on day 1 of selected weeks. Nivolumab was given at 3 mg/kg intravenously on day 1 of weeks 1, 4, 7, 10, and every two weeks through week 26. Combined checkpoint inhibition with ipilimumab and nivolumab as consolidation after autologous stem cell transplantation was tested in a Phase Ib clinical trial. The full study reports these points: The authors stated that profiles of the T cell receptor repertoire, regulatory T cell phenotype and gut microbiota provided a biologic rationale for studying this approach further. Combined checkpoint inhibition as post-transplant consolidation was concluded by the authors to appear tolerable.

The CDR3 runs 14 amino acids, cysteine and phenylalanine included. Only the CDR3 region is kept as DNA, spanning 42 bases read in frame from base 1. CDR1 and CDR2 were assigned from the germline V gene as SGHDT and YYEEEE. The trim is 2 bases for V and 5 bases for J, with a gap of 13 bases between the germline ends. Libraries came from the immunoSEQ multiplex PCR assay. The table was pulled from immuneACCESS by TCRdb, which kept in-frame rearrangements only. Such tables lose some clones; where checked, under half of the loss comes from unresolved V genes, and the rest has no known cause. Recorded for this sample are about 16,000 clones; about 72% of them occurred a single time. The ten largest clones represent roughly 20% of the sample.

This chain is built from TRBV5-6 and TRBJ2-5; a weak D assignment points to TRBD2 (5 bases agree). The clonotype was recovered from a male donor with diffuse large B-cell lymphoma. This specimen was PBMCs, taken in a trial of ipilimumab plus nivolumab as post-transplant consolidation. The nucleotide sequence reads TGTGCCAGCAGCTTTGGAGGCATCGGGGAGACCCAGTACTTC. The translation is CASSFGGIGETQYF.